This entry lists 18 T cell receptor beta chains sequenced from one sample in a study of early T cells in non-severe SARS-CoV-2 infection. TCRdb used MiXCR to reprocess the 5' RACE reads, holding one entry per CDR3 protein. The top ten hold 2.5% to 4% of the sample, which has about 110,000 distinct CDR3 sequences, over 10% seen once. The sample was whole blood. These receptors were taken from an adult who was a healthcare worker with PCR-confirmed SARS-CoV-2 infection or an uninfected control (not recorded which).

The chain employs TRBV20-1 and TRBJ2-3, with D tentatively TRBD1 (5 bases). Germline CDR1 reads DFQATT; CDR2 reads SNEGSKA (reference sequence). Trimming took 5 bases from V and 0 from J, leaving 15 bases between them. The CDR3 runs to 15 residues. The CDR3 spells CSAYARVSSTDTQYF. The CDR3 nucleotides are TGCAGTGCTTATGCCAGGGTCTCTAGCACAGATACGCAGTATTTT.

The J gene is TRBJ2-3, the V gene TRBV5-1; 10 nucleotides line up with TRBD1. The germline V gene encodes CDR1 SGHRS and CDR2 YFSETQ. CDR3 length: 15 residues. The V and J ends lost 4 bases and 8 bases, in that order; junction bases with no gene match: 10. CDR3 sequence (DNA): TGCGCCAGCAGCGCTGGGACAGGGGAGGGAGTTACGCAGTATTTT. The encoded protein is CASSAGTGEGVTQYF.

The chain carries TRBV7-2 and TRBJ1-3; D is ambiguous. Germline lookup yields CDR1 SGHTA and CDR2 FQGNSA. With 5 bases removed from V and 2 bases from J, the gap between germline ends came to 13 bases. The CDR3 runs 15 residues. CDR3 bases: TGTGCCAGCAGCCGGGGAGGGTTTGCTGGAAACACCATATATTTT. Amino acid sequence: CASSRGGFAGNTIYF. The entire variable domain, with the rest obtained from reference TRBV7-2 and TRBJ1-3, is as follows: GAGVSQSPSNKVTEKGKDVELRCDPISGHTALYWYRQSLGQGLEFLIYFQGNSAPDKSGLPSDRFSAERTGGSVSTLTIQRTQQEDSAVYLCASSRGGFAGNTIYFGEGSWLTVV.

The sample holds a few counts of this clonotype. The chain joins TRBV5-1 to TRBJ2-1, with D maybe TRBD2 (6 bases). The ends were cut back, 0 bases at V and 4 bases at J, with 11 bases in the middle. Germline V gene data show CDR1 as SGHRS and CDR2 as YFSETQ. The CDR3 is 15 residues long. The CDR3 DNA sequence: TGCGCCAGCAGCTTGGAGGAGCGGGTTTACAATGAGCAGTTCTTC. It translates to CASSLEERVYNEQFF.

The chain combines TRBV19 with TRBJ1-4; TRBD1 is a possible D gene (6 bases). CDR1 and CDR2 from the germline V gene are LNHDA and SQIVND (reference sequence). The V and J ends lost 2 bases and 8 bases respectively, with 27 bases between them. This CDR3 is built from 19 residues. The CDR3 here is CASSITGTPAPNGGEKLFF. In DNA, the CDR3 is TGTGCCAGTAGTATAACAGGGACCCCTGCCCCCAATGGAGGCGAAAAACTGTTTTTT.

The chain has TRBV10-3 and TRBJ1-1; 8 bases are a match to TRBD1. The CDR3 consists of 17 residues. CDR1 is ENHRY and CDR2 is SYGVKD in the germline V gene. Trimming cost V 0 bases and J 1 base; bases outside gene matches: 7. CDR3 in amino acids: CAISESFLGTGNTEAFF. The CDR3 nucleotides read TGTGCCATCAGTGAGTCTTTTCTCGGGACAGGGAACACTGAAGCTTTCTTT.

This clonotype occurred many times. The chain has TRBV7-2 and TRBJ2-5; no clear D. The germline gives CDR1 SGHTA, CDR2 FQGNSA. There are 15 residues in the CDR3. V lost 5 bases and J 5 bases, leaving 18 bases between the germline ends. The CDR3 nucleotides are TGTGCCAGCAGCCCGCCTAGGTTCCCCGGGGAGACCCAGTACTTC. As protein: CASSPPRFPGETQYF.

The chain has TRBV4-2 and TRBJ1-3, with D perhaps TRBD1 (5 bases). V dropped 4 bases and J dropped 0 bases, with 10 bases sitting between them. CDR1 and CDR2 from the germline V gene are LGHNA and YNFKEQ. The CDR3 is made up of 15 amino acids. This CDR3 reads CASSPGGFSGNTIYF. Written as DNA, the CDR3 is TGTGCCAGCAGCCCGGGGGGATTCTCTGGAAACACCATATATTTT.

The rearrangement links TRBV4-2 to TRBJ2-7; D assignment may be TRBD1 or TRBD2 (5 bases each). The ends were cut back, 3 bases at V and 2 bases at J, with 14 bases in the middle. The V gene's germline CDR1 is LGHNA and CDR2 YNFKEQ. The CDR3 has 15 amino acids. This CDR3 is CASSQGPVEAYEQYF. CDR3 coding DNA: TGTGCCAGCAGCCAGGGACCAGTCGAAGCCTACGAGCAGTACTTC.

The chain is built from TRBV27 and TRBJ2-3; 10 bases map to TRBD2. CDR3 size: 15 residues. Looked up from germline, CDR1 is MNHEY and CDR2 is SMNVEV (reference sequence). Trimming took 4 bases from V and 1 from J; bases not matched to a gene: 2. In DNA form, the CDR3 reads TGTGCCAGCAGTTCTGGACTAGCGGGCACAGATACGCAGTATTTT. Protein product: CASSSGLAGTDTQYF.

The table lists this clonotype with many counts. The chain joins TRBV4-1 to TRBJ2-3, with 7 bases lining up with TRBD2. CDR3 length: 17 residues. From germline, CDR1 is MGHRA and CDR2 YSYEKL. J lost 2 bases, V lost 1 base, and 9 bases had no gene match. The CDR3 DNA sequence: TGCGCCAGCAGCCAAGGGGTGGCGGGAGTCTACACAGATACGCAGTATTTT. Its protein is CASSQGVAGVYTDTQYF.

This clonotype came up many times. The chain couples TRBV28 to TRBJ2-7; 11 nucleotides line up with TRBD2. The CDR3 length is 16 residues. Germline CDR1 MDHEN, CDR2 SYDVKM. V shed 3 bases and J 3 bases; nucleotides not matched to a gene: 7. The CDR3 DNA is TGTGCCAGCAGTTTGGTACCTAGCGGGGGGTTCTACGAGCAGTACTTC. Protein product: CASSLVPSGGFYEQYF. The full variable domain, in which reference TRBV28 and TRBJ2-7 provide the parts outside the CDR3, is DVKVTQSSRYLVKRTGEKVFLECVQDMDHENMFWYRQDPGLGLRLIYFSYDVKMKEKGDIPEGYSVSREKKERFSLILESASTNQTSMYLCASSLVPSGGFYEQYFGPGTRLTVT.

Comment on this clonotype: A read error may explain this, as a much larger clone is one base away. The rearrangement uses TRBV29-1 and TRBJ2-7; D could derive from TRBD1 or TRBD2 (5 bases each). The CDR3 has 13 residues. CDR1 SQVTM and CDR2 ANQGSEA come from the germline V gene. Trimming removed 3 bases from V and 3 bases from J, with 12 bases in between. The CDR3: CSVEGTGFYEQYF. CDR3 sequence (DNA): TGCAGCGTTGAGGGGACCGGATTCTACGAGCAGTACTTC.

This clonotype has just a few counts. The chain joins TRBV27 to TRBJ1-4; a weak D match, TRBD1 (6 bases). V was pared by 5 bases and J by 8 bases, with 15 bases between. Germline V gene data show CDR1 as MNHEY and CDR2 as SMNVEV (reference sequence). The CDR3 length is 14 residues. The CDR3, as DNA: TGTGCCAGCAGTACAGGGATCCCCCCCGAAAAACTGTTTTTT. This encodes CASSTGIPPEKLFF.

For the CDR3, the DNA is TGCGCCAGCTGGGGAGCGGGGGTCCCCCATGAGCAGTTCTTC. This translates into CASWGAGVPHEQFF. The rearrangement joins TRBV5-1 to TRBJ2-1, with TRBD2 identical over 8 bases. The CDR3 extends over 14 amino acids. Per the germline V gene, CDR1 is SGHRS and CDR2 is YFSETQ. V shed 7 bases, J shed 8 bases, and the junction held 11 bases outside the gene matches.

The rearrangement links TRBV29-1 to TRBJ2-5, with TRBD1 matching 8 bases. J was trimmed by 2 bases and V by 7 bases; bases with no gene match: 9. Germline CDR1 is SQVTM and CDR2 is ANQGSEA. The CDR3 runs to 14 residues. CDR3 sequence: CSADFDRGQETQYF. CDR3 DNA sequence: TGCAGCGCAGACTTCGACAGGGGACAAGAGACCCAGTACTTC.

The rearrangement links TRBV7-9 to TRBJ2-1; D unclear. The CDR3 is made up of 12 amino acids. V lost 5 bases and J lost 7, with 9 bases in between. Per the germline V gene, CDR1 is SEHNR and CDR2 is FQNEAQ (reference sequence). The CDR3 DNA reads TGTGCCAGCAGCGATCAGGCGAATGAGCAGTTCTTC. It is translated as CASSDQANEQFF. The full variable domain, rest sourced from reference TRBV7-9 and TRBJ2-1, is DTGVSQNPRHKITKRGQNVTFRCDPISEHNRLYWYRQTLGQGPEFLTYFQNEAQLEKSRLLSDRFSAERPKGSFSTLEIQRTEQGDSAMYLCASSDQANEQFFGPGTRLTVL.

This clonotype was seen ten or more times. The rearrangement links TRBV11-3 to TRBJ2-1; perhaps TRBD2 as D (5 bases). The CDR3 is 13 amino acids. With 4 bases removed from V and 10 bases from J, the gap between germline ends came to 14 bases. Per the germline V gene, CDR1 is SGHNT and CDR2 is YENEEA. The DNA for the CDR3 is TGTGCCAGCAGCTCCCCTCCGGGATTGGAGCAGTTCTTC. Residues: CASSSPPGLEQFF. The full variable domain, with the rest looked up from reference TRBV11-3 and TRBJ2-1, is EAGVVQSPRYKIIEKKQPVAFWCNPISGHNTLYWYLQNLGQGPELLIRYENEEAVDDSQLPKDRFSAERLKGVDSTLKIQPAELGDSAVYLCASSSPPGLEQFFGPGTRLTVL.